This T cell receptor (gamma chain) is from a study of gamma-delta chains in newborns, infants, children. On the study more broadly: Innate gammadelta T cells reportedly expand polyclonally right after birth, driven by microbial exposure, per the title.

This clone occurred a few times. A much larger clone differs by one base, so this may be a read error. TCRdb reanalyzed the reads using CATT. The repertoire consists of around 610 gamma-chain clones, with 70% to 85% occurring once and the leading ten covering 33%. The CDR3 loop spans 16 amino acids. Per the germline V gene, CDR1 is GITISATS and CDR2 is ISYDGTV (reference sequence). The J segment lost 5 bases and the V segment lost 2 bases, leaving 3 bases of the junction unmatched. The clonotype was recovered from a child who was a newborn, infant or young child, either healthy, febrile or measles-vaccinated (not recorded which). This chain connects TRGV9 to TRGJP. TCRdb is silent on the J gene; assignment here came from matching the DNA to germline. Input material: blood. CDR3 region: CALWEAKELGKKIKVF. CDR3 nucleotide sequence: TGTGCCTTGTGGGAGGCGAAAGAGTTGGGCAAAAAAATCAAGGTATTT.